Below, one TCR beta chain is given with its context. The data are from a study of PD-L1 blockade in urothelial cancer. Germline CDR1 and CDR2: KGHSH and LQKENI. This CDR3 has 13 amino acids. Trimming took 5 bases from V and 4 from J; bases not matched to a gene: 4. Produced via immunoSEQ multiplex PCR; TCRdb's table is partial and in-frame only. The table has about 71,000 clones, around nine tenths seen once; the top ten hold 3.4%. Sample numbers ranged from 1 to 8 per patient, encompassing pretreatment and on-treatment collections. The sequence derives from a man aged 60-69 years with urothelial cancer. V usage is TRBV18 and J usage is TRBJ2-5; TRBD1 agrees at 7 bases. The source was PBMCs, collected around atezolizumab (anti-PD-L1) treatment. This chain's CDR3 is CASSLTGLETQYF. CDR3 DNA: TGTGCCAGCTCATTGACAGGGTTAGAGACCCAGTACTTC. Filled out from reference TRBV18 and TRBJ2-5, the complete variable domain reads NAGVMQNPRHLVRRRGQEARLRCSPMKGHSHVYWYRQLPEEGLKFMVYLQKENIIDESGMPKERFSAEFPKEGPSILRIQQVVRGDSAAYFCASSLTGLETQYFGPGTRLLVL.